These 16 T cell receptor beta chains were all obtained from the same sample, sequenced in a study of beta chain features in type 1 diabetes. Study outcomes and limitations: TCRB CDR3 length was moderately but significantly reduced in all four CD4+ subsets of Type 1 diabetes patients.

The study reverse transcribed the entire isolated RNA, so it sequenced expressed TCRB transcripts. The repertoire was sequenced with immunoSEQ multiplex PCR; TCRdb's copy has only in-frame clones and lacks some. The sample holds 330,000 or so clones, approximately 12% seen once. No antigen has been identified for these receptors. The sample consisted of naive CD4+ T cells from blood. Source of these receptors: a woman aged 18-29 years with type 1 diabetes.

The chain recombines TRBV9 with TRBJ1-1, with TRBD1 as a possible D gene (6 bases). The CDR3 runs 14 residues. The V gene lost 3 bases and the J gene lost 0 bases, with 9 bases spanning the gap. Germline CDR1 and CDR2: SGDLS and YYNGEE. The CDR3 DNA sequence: TGTGCCAGCAGCGCCGGACAGTTGAACACTGAAGCTTTCTTT. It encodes CASSAGQLNTEAFF.

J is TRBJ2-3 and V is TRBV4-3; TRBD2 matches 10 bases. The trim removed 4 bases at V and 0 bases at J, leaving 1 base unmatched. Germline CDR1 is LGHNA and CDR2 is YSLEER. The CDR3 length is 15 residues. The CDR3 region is CASSPAGGSTDTQYF. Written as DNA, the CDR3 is TGCGCCAGCAGCCCAGCGGGGGGGAGCACAGATACGCAGTATTTT.

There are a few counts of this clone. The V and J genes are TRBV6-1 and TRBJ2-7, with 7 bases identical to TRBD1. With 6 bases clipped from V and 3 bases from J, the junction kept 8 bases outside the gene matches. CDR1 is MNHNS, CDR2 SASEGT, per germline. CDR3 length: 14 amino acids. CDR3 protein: CASSSGTAYYEQYF. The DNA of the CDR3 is TGTGCCAGCAGCTCCGGGACAGCCTACTACGAGCAGTACTTC.

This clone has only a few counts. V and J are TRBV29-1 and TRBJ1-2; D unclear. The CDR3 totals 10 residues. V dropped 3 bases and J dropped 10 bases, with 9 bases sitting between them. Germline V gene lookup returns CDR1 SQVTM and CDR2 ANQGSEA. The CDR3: CSVEAGSYTF. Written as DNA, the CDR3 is TGCAGCGTTGAGGCAGGCTCCTACACCTTC.

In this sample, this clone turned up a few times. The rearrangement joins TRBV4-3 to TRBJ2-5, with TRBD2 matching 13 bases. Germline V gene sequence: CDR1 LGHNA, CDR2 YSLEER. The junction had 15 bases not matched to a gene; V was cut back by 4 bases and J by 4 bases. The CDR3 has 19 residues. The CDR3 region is CASSLVWTSGSIRGETQYF. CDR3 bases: TGCGCCAGCAGCCTGGTTTGGACTAGCGGGAGTATTCGCGGAGAGACCCAGTACTTC.

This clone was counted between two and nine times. The CDR3 spells CASSQVKVGLAKEQYF. Here the CDR3 DNA reads TGCGCCAGCAGCCAAGTGAAAGTGGGACTAGCTAAGGAGCAGTACTTC. The chain joins TRBV4-1 to TRBJ2-7; 9 bases agree with TRBD2. The CDR3 consists of 16 residues. V gave up 1 base and J gave up 7 bases; unmatched junction bases: 11. CDR1 and CDR2 from the germline V gene are MGHRA and YSYEKL.

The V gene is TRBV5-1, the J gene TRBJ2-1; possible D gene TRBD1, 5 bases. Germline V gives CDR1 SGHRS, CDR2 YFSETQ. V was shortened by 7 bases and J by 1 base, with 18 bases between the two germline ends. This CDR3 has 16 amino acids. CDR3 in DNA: TGCGCCAGCCGCCCCGAAATGACAGCTTCCTACAATGAGCAGTTCTTC. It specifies CASRPEMTASYNEQFF.

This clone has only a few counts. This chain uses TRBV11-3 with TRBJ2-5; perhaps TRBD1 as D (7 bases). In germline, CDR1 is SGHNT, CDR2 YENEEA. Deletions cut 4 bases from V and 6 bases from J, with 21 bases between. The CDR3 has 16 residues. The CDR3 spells CASSSGGDRGGKTQYF. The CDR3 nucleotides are TGTGCCAGCAGCTCAGGAGGGGACAGAGGCGGGAAGACCCAGTACTTC.

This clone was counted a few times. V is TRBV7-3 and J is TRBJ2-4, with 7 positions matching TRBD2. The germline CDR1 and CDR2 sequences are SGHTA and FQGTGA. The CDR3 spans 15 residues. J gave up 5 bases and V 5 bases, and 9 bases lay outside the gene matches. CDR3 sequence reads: CASSLVSLAENIQYF. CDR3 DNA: TGTGCCAGCAGCCTCGTCTCGCTAGCGGAAAACATTCAGTACTTC.

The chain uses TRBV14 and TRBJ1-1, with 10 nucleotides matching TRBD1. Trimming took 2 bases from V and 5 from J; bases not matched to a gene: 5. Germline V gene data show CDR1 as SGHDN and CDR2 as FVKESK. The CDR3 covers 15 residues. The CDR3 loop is CASSQPGTGETEAFF. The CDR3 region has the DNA TGTGCCAGCAGCCAACCCGGGACAGGGGAAACTGAAGCTTTCTTT.

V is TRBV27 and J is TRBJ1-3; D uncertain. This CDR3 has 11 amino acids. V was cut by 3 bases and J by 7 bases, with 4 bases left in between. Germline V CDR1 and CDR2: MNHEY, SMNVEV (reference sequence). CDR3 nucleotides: TGTGCCAGCAGTTTCCAGAACACCATATATTTT. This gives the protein CASSFQNTIYF.

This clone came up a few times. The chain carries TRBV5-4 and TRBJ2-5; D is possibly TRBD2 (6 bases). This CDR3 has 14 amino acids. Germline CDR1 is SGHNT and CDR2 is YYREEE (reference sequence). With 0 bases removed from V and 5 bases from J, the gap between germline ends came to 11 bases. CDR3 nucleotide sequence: TGTGCCAGCAGCTTGGTTCAGAGCGGGGAGACCCAGTACTTC. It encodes CASSLVQSGETQYF.

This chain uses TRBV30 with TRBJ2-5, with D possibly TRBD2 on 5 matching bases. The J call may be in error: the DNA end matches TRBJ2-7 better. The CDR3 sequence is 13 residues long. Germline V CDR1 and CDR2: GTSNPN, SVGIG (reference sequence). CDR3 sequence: CAWSVPGIYEQYF. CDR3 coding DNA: TGTGCCTGGAGTGTACCCGGGATCTACGAGCAGTACTTC.

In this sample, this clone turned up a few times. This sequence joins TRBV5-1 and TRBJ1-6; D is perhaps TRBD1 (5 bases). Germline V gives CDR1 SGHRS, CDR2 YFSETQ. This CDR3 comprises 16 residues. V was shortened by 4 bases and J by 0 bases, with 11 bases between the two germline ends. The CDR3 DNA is TGCGCCAGCAGCCAGGAGGGGAGCTCCTATAATTCACCCCTCCACTTT. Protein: CASSQEGSSYNSPLHF.

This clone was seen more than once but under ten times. CDR3 in DNA: TGTGCCAGCAGCACACAGGGGGCCGGTGGCTACACCTTC. It is translated as CASSTQGAGGYTF. The V and J genes are TRBV5-4 and TRBJ1-2, with 9 positions matching TRBD1. Germline V gene lookup returns CDR1 SGHNT and CDR2 YYREEE (reference sequence). This CDR3 has 13 residues. Germline trimming cut 4 bases from V and 7 bases from J; bases unmatched to any gene: 5.

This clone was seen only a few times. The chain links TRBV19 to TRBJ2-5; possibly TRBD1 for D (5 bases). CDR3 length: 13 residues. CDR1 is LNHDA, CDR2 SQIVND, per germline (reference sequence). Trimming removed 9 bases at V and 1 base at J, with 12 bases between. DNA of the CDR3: TGTGCCAGCGGCCCAGGGTTCCAAGAGACCCAGTACTTC. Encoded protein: CASGPGFQETQYF.